What follows describes a single TCR beta chain. Its antigen is currently unknown. This CDR3 region has 16 residues. Trimming took 1 base from V and 8 from J, leaving 18 bases between them. Germline V lookup: CDR1 SEHNR, CDR2 FQNEAQ (reference sequence). TCR beta libraries were built with iRepertoire HTBI primers and Arm-PCR of CDR3 regions. Via MiXCR, TCRdb re-called the multiplex PCR reads, giving one row per CDR3 protein. In the table there are around 400,000 distinct CDR3 sequences, less than 25% of which are singletons. The sample belongs to a study of regulatory T cells in long-lasting Graves disease. Regarding the study as a whole: What was studied was peripheral blood only, and not thyroid tissue. Persistent disease favored TRBV28, TRBJ1-2 and TRBJ2-5.

Stated time point: persistent/refractory GD, antithyroid drugs over 5 years with positive TRAb. PBMCs were the source of the RNA used for TCR sequencing. Diagnosing Graves' disease relied on the American Thyroid Association guidelines. A peripheral blood sample, around 8.5 milliliters in volume, was drawn into EDTA tubes. Sequencing was performed on peripheral blood mononuclear cells (PBMCs), taken when the disease was refractory, from a patient treated with antithyroid drugs. The clonotype comes from a female donor with Graves disease. The chain couples TRBV7-9 to TRBJ1-5, with TRBD1 as a possible D gene (6 bases). CDR3 bases: TGTGCCAGCAGCTTAGGCCGGGACACACGTGTCGAGCCCCAGCATTTT. The encoded protein is CASSLGRDTRVEPQHF.